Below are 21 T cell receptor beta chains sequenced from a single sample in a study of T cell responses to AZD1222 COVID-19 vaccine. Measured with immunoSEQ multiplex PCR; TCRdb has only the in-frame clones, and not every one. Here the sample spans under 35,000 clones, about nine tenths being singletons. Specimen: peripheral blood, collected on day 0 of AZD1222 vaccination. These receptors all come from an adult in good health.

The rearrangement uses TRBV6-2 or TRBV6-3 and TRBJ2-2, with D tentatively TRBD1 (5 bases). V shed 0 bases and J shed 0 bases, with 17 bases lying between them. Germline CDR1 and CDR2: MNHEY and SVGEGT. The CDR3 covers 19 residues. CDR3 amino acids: CASSYSTRTGVANTGELFF. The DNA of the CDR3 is TGTGCCAGCAGTTACTCGACGCGCACAGGCGTCGCGAACACCGGGGAGCTGTTTTTT.

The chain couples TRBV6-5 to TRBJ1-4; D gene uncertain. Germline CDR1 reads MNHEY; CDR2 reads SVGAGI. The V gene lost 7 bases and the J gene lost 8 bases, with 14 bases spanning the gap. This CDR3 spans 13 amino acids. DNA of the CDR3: TGTGCCAGCAAGGTGCTTCTAGGGGAAAAACTGTTTTTT. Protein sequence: CASKVLLGEKLFF.

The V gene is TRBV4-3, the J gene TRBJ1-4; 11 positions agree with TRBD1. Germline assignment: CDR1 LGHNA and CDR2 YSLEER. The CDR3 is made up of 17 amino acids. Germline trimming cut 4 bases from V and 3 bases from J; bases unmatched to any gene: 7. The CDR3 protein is CASSRDGQGAANEKLFF. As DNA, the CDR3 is TGCGCCAGCAGCCGAGACGGACAGGGGGCAGCTAATGAAAAACTGTTTTTT.

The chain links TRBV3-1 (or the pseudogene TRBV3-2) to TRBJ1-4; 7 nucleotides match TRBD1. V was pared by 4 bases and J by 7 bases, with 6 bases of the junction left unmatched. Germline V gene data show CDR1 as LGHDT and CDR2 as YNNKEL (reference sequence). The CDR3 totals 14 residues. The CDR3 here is CASSPRQGVEKLFF. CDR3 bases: TGTGCCAGCAGCCCACGACAGGGCGTTGAAAAACTGTTTTTT.

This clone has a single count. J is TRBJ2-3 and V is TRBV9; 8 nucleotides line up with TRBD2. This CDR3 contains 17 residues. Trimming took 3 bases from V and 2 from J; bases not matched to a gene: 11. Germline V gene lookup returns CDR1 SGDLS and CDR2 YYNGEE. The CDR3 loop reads CASSGIGTSRNTDTQYF. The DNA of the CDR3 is TGTGCCAGCAGCGGAATCGGGACTAGTAGGAACACAGATACGCAGTATTTT. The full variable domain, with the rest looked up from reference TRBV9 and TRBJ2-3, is DSGVTQTPKHLITATGQRVTLRCSPRSGDLSVYWYQQSLDQGLQFLIQYYNGEERAKGNILERFSAQQFPDLHSELNLSSLELGDSALYFCASSGIGTSRNTDTQYFGPGTRLTVL.

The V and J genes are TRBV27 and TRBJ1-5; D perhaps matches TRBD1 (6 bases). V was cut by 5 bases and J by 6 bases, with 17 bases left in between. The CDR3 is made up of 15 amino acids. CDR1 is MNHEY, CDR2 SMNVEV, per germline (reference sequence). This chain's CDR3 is CASSPSVGGPQPQHF. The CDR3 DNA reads TGTGCCAGCAGTCCCTCGGTGGGGGGCCCTCAGCCCCAGCATTTT.

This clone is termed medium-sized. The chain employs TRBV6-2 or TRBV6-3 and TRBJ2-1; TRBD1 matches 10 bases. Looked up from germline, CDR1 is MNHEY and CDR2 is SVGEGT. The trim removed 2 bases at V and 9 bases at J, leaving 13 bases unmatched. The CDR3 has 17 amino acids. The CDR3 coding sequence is TGTGCCAGCAGTTACGGGTATGGACAGGGGGTATTCGGTGAGCAGTTCTTC. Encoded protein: CASSYGYGQGVFGEQFF.

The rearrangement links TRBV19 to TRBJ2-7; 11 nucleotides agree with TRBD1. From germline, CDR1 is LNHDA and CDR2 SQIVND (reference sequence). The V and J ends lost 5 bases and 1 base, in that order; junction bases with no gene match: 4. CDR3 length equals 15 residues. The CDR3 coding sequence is TGTGCCAGTAGTGCGGGGACAGGGGGTTCCTACGAGCAGTACTTC. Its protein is CASSAGTGGSYEQYF.

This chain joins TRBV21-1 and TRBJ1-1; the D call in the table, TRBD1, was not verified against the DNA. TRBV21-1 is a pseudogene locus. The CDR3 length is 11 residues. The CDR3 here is CASSRYLGLDF. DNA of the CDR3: TGTGCCAGCAGCCGATACTTGGGCCTCGACTTT.

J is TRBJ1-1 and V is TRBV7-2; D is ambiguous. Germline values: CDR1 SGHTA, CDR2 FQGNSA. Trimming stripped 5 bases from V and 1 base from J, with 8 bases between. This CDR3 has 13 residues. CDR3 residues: CASSPRANTEAFF. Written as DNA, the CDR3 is TGTGCCAGCAGCCCTCGGGCGAACACTGAAGCTTTCTTT.

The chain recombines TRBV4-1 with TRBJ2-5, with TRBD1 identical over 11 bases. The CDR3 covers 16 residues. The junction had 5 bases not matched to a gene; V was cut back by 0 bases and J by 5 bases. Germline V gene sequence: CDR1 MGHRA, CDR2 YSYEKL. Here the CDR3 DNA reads TGCGCCAGCAGCCAAGACGGACAGGGGGCGTTTGAGACCCAGTACTTC. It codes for CASSQDGQGAFETQYF.

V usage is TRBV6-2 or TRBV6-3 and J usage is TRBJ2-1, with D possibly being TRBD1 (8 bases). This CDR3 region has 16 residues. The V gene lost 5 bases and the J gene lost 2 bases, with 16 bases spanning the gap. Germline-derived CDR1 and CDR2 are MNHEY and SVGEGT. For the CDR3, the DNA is TGTGCCAGCAGTGTCTCTACAGGGGGGGCCTACAATGAGCAGTTCTTC. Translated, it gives CASSVSTGGAYNEQFF.

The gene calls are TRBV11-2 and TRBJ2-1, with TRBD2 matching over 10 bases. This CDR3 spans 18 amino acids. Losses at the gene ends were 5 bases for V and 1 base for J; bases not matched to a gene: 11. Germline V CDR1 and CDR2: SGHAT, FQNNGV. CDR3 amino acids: CASSRPLAGGLSYNEQFF. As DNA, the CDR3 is TGTGCCAGCAGCCGGCCGTTAGCGGGGGGCCTTTCCTACAATGAGCAGTTCTTC.

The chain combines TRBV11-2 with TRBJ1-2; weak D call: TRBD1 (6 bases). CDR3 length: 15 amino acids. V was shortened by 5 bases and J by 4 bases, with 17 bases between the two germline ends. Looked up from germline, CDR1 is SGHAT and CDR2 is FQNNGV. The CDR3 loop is CASSPGGSSIYGYTF. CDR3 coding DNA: TGTGCCAGCAGCCCCGGGGGCTCGAGCATCTATGGCTACACCTTC.

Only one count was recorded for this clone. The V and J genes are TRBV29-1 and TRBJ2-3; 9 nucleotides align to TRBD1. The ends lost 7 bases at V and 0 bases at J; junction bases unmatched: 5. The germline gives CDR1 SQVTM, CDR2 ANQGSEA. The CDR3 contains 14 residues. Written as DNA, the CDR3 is TGCAGCGCGGGCGGGACAGGGAGCACAGATACGCAGTATTTT. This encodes CSAGGTGSTDTQYF.

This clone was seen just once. CDR3 coding DNA: TGTGCCAGCAGTGTAGAAGGGGGAGGCTACACCTTC. Its protein product is CASSVEGGGYTF. J is TRBJ1-2 and V is TRBV2, with D tentatively TRBD1 (6 bases). V lost 4 bases and J lost 8, with 11 bases in between. Germline V CDR1 and CDR2: SNHLY, FYNNEI. The CDR3 is 12 residues long.

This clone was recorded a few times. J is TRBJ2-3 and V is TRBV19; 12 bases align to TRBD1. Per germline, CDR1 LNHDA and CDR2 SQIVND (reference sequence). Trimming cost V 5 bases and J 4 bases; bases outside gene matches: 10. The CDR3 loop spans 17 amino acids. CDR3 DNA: TGTGCCAGTAGTCCAACCTCCGGGACAGGGGGCGCAGATACGCAGTATTTT. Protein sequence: CASSPTSGTGGADTQYF. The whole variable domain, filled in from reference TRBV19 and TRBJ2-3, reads DGGITQSPKYLFRKEGQNVTLSCEQNLNHDAMYWYRQDPGQGLRLIYYSQIVNDFQKGDIAEGYSVSREKKESFPLTVTSAQKNPTAFYLCASSPTSGTGGADTQYFGPGTRLTVL.

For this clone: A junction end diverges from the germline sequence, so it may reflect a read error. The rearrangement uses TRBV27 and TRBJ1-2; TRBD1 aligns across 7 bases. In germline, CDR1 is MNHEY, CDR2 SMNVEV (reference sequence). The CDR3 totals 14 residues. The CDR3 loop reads CASSPGDSPYRYTF. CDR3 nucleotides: TGTGCCAGCAGCCCTGGGGACAGTCCCTATCGCTACACCTTC.

The CDR3 sequence: CASSDIRSKTQYF. Here the CDR3 DNA reads TGTGCCAGCAGTGATATCAGGAGTAAGACCCAGTACTTC. This sequence joins TRBV6-1 and TRBJ2-5, with no clear D. This CDR3 comprises 13 residues. Per germline, CDR1 MNHNS and CDR2 SASEGT. V was clipped by 3 bases and J by 6 bases, with 11 bases between them.

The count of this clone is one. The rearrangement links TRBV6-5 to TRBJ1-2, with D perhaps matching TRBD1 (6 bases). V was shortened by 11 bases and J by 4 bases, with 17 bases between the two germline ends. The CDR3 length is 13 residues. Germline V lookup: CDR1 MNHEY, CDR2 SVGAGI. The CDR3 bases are TGTGCCCACAATCGGGGAGGGGGCTATGGCTACACCTTC. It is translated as CAHNRGGGYGYTF.

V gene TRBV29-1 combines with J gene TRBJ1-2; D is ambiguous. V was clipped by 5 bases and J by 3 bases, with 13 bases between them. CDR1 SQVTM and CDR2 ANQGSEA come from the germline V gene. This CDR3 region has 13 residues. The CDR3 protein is CSVSVVRDYGYTF. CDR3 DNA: TGCAGCGTTTCCGTCGTACGGGACTATGGCTACACCTTC.